Sequencing of this T cell receptor (beta chain) was carried out in a study of T-cell reconstitution after alpha-beta-depleted transplantation in children. This CDR3 comprises 15 residues. Germline V gene data show CDR1 as SGHAT and CDR2 as FQNNGV. Trimming shortened V by 5 bases and J by 2 bases, and 13 bases separated the two germline ends. This clonotype occurred many times. A library of TCRbeta sequences, prepared with unique molecular identifiers, was generated. Each CDR3 protein gets one entry after TCRdb re-called the PCR reads with MiXCR. The sample holds some 340,000 distinct CDR3 sequences, about 9.4% seen once.

The chain links TRBV11-2 to TRBJ2-1, with a tentative D call TRBD1 (5 bases). This receptor was obtained from a human donor who donated a stem cell graft to a child with acute lymphoblastic leukemia. The sample consisted of PBMCs from the stem cell graft donor, taken from the stem cell graft. The CDR3 sequence is CASSPRQKTYNEQFF. CDR3 DNA: TGTGCCAGCAGCCCCCGACAGAAAACCTACAATGAGCAGTTCTTC.